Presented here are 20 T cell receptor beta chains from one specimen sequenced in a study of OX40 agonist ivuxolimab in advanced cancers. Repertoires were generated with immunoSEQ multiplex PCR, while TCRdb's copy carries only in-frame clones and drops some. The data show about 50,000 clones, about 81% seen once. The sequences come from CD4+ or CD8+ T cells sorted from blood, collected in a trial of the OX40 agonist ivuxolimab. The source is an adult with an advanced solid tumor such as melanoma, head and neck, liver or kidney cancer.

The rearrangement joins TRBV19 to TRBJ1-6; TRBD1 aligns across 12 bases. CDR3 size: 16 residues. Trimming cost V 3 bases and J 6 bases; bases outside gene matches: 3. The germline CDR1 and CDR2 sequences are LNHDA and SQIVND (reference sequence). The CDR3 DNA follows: TGTGCCAGTAGTATCGGGACAGGGGGCAGTAATTCACCCCTCCACTTT. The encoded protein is CASSIGTGGSNSPLHF.

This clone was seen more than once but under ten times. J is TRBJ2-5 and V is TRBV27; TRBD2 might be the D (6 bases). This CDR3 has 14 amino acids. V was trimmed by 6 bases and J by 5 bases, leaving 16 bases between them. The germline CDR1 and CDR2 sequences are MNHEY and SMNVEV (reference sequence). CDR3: CASRLGGNTETQYF. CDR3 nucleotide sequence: TGTGCCAGCAGATTGGGCGGGAATACGGAGACCCAGTACTTC.

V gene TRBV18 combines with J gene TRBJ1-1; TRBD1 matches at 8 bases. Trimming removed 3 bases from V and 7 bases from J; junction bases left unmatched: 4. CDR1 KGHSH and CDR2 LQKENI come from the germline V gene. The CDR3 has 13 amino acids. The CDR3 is CASSPQGAVEAFF. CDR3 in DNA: TGTGCCAGCTCACCCCAGGGGGCCGTTGAAGCTTTCTTT.

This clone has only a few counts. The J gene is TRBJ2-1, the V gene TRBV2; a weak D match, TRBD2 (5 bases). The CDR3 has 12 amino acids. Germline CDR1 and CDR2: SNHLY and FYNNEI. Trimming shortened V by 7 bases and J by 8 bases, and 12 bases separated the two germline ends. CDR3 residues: CASKIGGHEQFF. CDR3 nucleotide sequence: TGTGCCAGCAAAATAGGCGGGCATGAGCAGTTCTTC.

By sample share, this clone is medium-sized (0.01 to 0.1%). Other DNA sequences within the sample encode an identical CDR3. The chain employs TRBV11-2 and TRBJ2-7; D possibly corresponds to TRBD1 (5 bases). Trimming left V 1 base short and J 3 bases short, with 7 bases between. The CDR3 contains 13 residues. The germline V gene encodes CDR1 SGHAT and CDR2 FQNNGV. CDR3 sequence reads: CASSLGQNYEQYF. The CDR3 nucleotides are TGTGCCAGCAGCTTAGGACAGAACTACGAGCAGTACTTC.

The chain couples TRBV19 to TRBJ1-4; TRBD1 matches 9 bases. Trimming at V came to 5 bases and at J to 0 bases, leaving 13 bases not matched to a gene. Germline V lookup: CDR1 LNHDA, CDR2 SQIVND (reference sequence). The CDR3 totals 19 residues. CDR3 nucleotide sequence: TGTGCCAGTAGTCGCCAGACAGGGGGATTCTCTCCAACTAATGAAAAACTGTTTTTT. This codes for CASSRQTGGFSPTNEKLFF.

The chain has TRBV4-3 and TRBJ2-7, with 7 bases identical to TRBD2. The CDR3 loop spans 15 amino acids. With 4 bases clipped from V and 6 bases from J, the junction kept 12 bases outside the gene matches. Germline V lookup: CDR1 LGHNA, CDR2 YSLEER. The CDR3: CASSPLLQGLSEQYF. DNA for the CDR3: TGCGCCAGCAGCCCTCTCCTGCAGGGACTATCCGAGCAGTACTTC.

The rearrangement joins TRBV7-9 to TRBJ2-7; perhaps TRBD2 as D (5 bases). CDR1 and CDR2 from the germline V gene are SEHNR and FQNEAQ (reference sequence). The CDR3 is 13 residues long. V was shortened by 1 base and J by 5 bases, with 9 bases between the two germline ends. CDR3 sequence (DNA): TGTGCCAGCAGCTTAGGGAGTAGCGACGAGCAGTACTTC. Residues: CASSLGSSDEQYF. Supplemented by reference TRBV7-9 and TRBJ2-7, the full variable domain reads DTGVSQNPRHKITKRGQNVTFRCDPISEHNRLYWYRQTLGQGPEFLTYFQNEAQLEKSRLLSDRFSAERPKGSFSTLEIQRTEQGDSAMYLCASSLGSSDEQYFGPGTRLTVT.

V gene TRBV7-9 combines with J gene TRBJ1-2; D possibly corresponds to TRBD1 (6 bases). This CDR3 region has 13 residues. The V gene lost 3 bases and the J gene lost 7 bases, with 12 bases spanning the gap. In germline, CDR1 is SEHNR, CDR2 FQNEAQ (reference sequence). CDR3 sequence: CASSFRGGGGYTF. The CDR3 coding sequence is TGTGCCAGCAGCTTCAGGGGAGGTGGTGGCTACACCTTC.

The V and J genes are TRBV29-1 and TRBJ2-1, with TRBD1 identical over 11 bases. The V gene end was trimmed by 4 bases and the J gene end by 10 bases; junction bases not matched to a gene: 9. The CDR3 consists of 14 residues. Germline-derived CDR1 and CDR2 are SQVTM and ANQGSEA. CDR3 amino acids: CSVGLDRGRREQFF. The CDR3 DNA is TGCAGCGTTGGGTTGGACAGGGGGCGCAGAGAGCAGTTCTTC.

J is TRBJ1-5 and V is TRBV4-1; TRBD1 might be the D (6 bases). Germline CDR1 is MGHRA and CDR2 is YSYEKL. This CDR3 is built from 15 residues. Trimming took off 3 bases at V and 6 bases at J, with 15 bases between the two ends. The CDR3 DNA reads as TGCGCCAGCAGCCACGGGAATCAGGGGATTCAGCCCCAGCATTTT. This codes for CASSHGNQGIQPQHF.

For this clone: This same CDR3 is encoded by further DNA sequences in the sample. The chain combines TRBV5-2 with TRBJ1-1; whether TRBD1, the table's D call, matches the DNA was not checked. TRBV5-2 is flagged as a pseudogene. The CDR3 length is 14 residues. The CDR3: CASSQFPGYTEAFF. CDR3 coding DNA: TGCGCCAGCAGCCAGTTCCCAGGGTACACTGAAGCTTTCTTT.

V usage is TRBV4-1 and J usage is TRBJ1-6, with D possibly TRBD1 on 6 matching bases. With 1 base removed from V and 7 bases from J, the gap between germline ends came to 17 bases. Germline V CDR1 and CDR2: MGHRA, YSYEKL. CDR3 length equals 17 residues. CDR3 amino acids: CASSQGPSGQGNSPLHF. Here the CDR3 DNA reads TGCGCCAGCAGCCAAGGCCCCTCGGGACAAGGAAATTCACCCCTCCACTTT.

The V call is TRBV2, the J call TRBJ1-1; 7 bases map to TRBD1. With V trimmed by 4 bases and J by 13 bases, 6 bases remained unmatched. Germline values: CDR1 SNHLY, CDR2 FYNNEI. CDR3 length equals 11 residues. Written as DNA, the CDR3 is TGTGCCAGCAGTGGAAGGGACAGCGTTTTCTTT. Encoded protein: CASSGRDSVFF.

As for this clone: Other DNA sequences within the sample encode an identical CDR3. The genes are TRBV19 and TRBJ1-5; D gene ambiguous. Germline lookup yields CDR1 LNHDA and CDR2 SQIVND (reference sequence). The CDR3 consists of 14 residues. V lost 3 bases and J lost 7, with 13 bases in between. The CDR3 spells CASSILPPRQPQHF. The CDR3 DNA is TGTGCCAGTAGTATCCTCCCCCCTAGGCAGCCCCAGCATTTT. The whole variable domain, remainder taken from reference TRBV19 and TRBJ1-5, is DGGITQSPKYLFRKEGQNVTLSCEQNLNHDAMYWYRQDPGQGLRLIYYSQIVNDFQKGDIAEGYSVSREKKESFPLTVTSAQKNPTAFYLCASSILPPRQPQHFGDGTRLSIL.

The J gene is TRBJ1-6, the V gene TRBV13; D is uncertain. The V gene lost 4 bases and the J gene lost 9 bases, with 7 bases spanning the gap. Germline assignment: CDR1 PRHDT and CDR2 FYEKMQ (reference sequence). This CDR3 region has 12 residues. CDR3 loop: CASSSMGSPLHF. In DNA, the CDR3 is TGTGCCAGCAGCTCGATGGGTTCACCCCTCCACTTT.

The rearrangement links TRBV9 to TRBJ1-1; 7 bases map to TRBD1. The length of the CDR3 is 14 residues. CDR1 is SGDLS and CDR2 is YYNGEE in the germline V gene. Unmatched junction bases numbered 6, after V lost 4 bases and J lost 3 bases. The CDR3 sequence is CASSPQQGYTEAFF. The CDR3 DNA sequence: TGTGCCAGCAGCCCCCAACAGGGGTACACTGAAGCTTTCTTT.

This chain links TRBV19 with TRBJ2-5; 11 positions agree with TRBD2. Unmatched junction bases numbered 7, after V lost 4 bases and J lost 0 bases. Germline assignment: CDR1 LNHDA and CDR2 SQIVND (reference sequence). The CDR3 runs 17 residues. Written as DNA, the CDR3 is TGTGCCAGTAGTACCCTGACTAGCGGGGTATACCAAGAGACCCAGTACTTC. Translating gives CASSTLTSGVYQETQYF.

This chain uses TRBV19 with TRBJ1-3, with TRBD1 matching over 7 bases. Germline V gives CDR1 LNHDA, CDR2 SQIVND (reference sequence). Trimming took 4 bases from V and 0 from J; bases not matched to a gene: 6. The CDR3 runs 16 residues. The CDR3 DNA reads TGTGCCAGTAGTACGGGACAGTTCATCTCTGGAAACACCATATATTTT. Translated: CASSTGQFISGNTIYF.

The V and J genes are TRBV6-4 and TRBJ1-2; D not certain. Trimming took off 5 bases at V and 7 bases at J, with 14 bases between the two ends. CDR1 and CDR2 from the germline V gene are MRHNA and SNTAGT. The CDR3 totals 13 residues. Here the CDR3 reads CASSKFLPGGYTF. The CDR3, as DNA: TGTGCCAGCAGTAAGTTTTTGCCTGGTGGCTACACCTTC.